This TCR beta chain was captured in a study of T cell responses to AZD1222 COVID-19 vaccine. The CDR3 is 14 amino acids. Trimming cost V 3 bases and J 5 bases, with 13 bases left between them. Germline CDR1 LNHDA, CDR2 SQIVND (reference sequence). With respect to this clone: As yet, its antigen is unknown.

General observations from the study: Spike-specific TCR breadth and depth both grew after two AZD1222 doses. Across spike, vaccine-associated CD4 TCRs were found, dominant at 160-218 and 743-854.

Second-dose timings of about 4 or about 12 weeks were pooled. The assay was immunoSEQ multiplex PCR, and TCRdb's table has in-frame clones only and misses some. The sample carries approximately 130,000 clones, about 88% recorded once. The sequence came from an adult who received the AZD1222 COVID-19 vaccine. The input for sequencing was peripheral blood, taken 28 days after the second AZD1222 dose. The chain couples TRBV19 to TRBJ1-1, with D maybe TRBD1 (6 bases). This CDR3 is CASSIGQGRTEAFF. DNA of the CDR3: TGTGCCAGTAGTATCGGGCAGGGGAGGACTGAAGCTTTCTTT.